Listed below are T cell receptor beta chains from one sample, sequenced in a study of T cells in Graves' hyperthyroidism and ophthalmopathy. TCRdb reprocessed the multiplex PCR reads with MiXCR, giving one entry per CDR3 protein. The table shows roughly 300,000 distinct CDR3 sequences, with under 25% occurring only once. What was sequenced was blood. The receptors originated from a woman aged 45-65 years with Graves' hyperthyroidism. Each CDR3 is given with its conserved first and last residue. A D gene is named only where the DNA matches it firmly. Clone size is given for some rows only: seen once, a few or many times, or a class if the clone is expanded.

V gene: TRBV20-1; J gene: TRBJ2-3; D gene: TRBD2; clone size: NA; CDR3 protein: CSAVLASGGTDTQYF; CDR3 DNA: TGCAGTGCTGTCCTGGCTAGCGGGGGCACAGATACGCAGTATTTT
V gene: TRBV10-3; J gene: TRBJ2-3; D gene: TRBD2; clone size: NA; CDR3 protein: CASGTSGLTDTQYF; CDR3 DNA: TGTGCCTCAGGGACTAGCGGGCTCACAGATACGCAGTATTTT
V gene: TRBV14; J gene: TRBJ2-1; D gene: NA; clone size: many; CDR3 protein: CASSQVSGQVSYNEQFF; CDR3 DNA: TGTGCCAGCAGCCAAGTTTCGGGGCAAGTCTCCTACAATGAGCAGTTCTTC
V gene: TRBV20-1; J gene: TRBJ1-3; D gene: NA; clone size: many; CDR3 protein: CSAREDGRRNTIYF; CDR3 DNA: TGCAGTGCTAGAGAGGATGGAAGGAGAAACACCATATATTTT
V gene: TRBV6-1; J gene: TRBJ1-5; D gene: TRBD1; clone size: few; CDR3 protein: CASRMTGNQPQHF; CDR3 DNA: TGTGCCAGCAGGATGACAGGGAATCAGCCCCAGCATTTT
V gene: TRBV10-3; J gene: TRBJ1-1; D gene: TRBD1; clone size: many; CDR3 protein: CAISKTGGTEAFF; CDR3 DNA: TGTGCCATCAGCAAAACAGGGGGCACTGAAGCTTTCTTT
V gene: TRBV19; J gene: TRBJ1-1; D gene: TRBD1; clone size: NA; CDR3 protein: CASSIVTGGGTEAFF; CDR3 DNA: TGTGCCAGTAGTATAGTTACAGGGGGCGGCACTGAAGCTTTCTTT
V gene: TRBV29-1; J gene: TRBJ2-7; D gene: NA; clone size: many; CDR3 protein: CSVEEAGRTYEQYF; CDR3 DNA: TGCAGCGTTGAAGAGGCGGGAAGAACCTACGAGCAGTACTTC
V gene: TRBV5-1; J gene: TRBJ2-7; D gene: NA; clone size: NA; CDR3 protein: CASSLPGAGEQYF; CDR3 DNA: TGCGCCAGCAGCTTGCCGGGGGCTGGAGAGCAGTACTTC
V gene: TRBV5-1; J gene: TRBJ2-1; D gene: TRBD2; clone size: NA; CDR3 protein: CASSLSFASGRVKEQSF; CDR3 DNA: TGCGCCAGCAGCTTGTCCTTTGCTAGCGGGAGGGTTAAAGAGCAGTCCTTC
V gene: TRBV7-9; J gene: TRBJ2-7; D gene: TRBD1; clone size: many; CDR3 protein: CASSFPWTGKDYEQYF; CDR3 DNA: TGTGCCAGCAGCTTCCCTTGGACAGGGAAGGACTACGAGCAGTACTTC
V gene: TRBV7-3; J gene: TRBJ2-3; D gene: TRBD2; clone size: many; CDR3 protein: CASSLTFASGRTDTQYF; CDR3 DNA: TGTGCCAGCAGCTTAACGTTCGCTAGCGGGAGAACAGATACGCAGTATTTT
V gene: TRBV13; J gene: TRBJ2-3; D gene: NA; clone size: few; CDR3 protein: CASSQLGKEDTQYF; CDR3 DNA: TGTGCCAGCAGCCAGCTCGGGAAGGAAGATACGCAGTATTTT
V gene: TRBV7-8; J gene: TRBJ2-5; D gene: NA; clone size: NA; CDR3 protein: CASSLFGSKETQHF; CDR3 DNA: TGTGCCAGCAGCTTATTTGGCAGTAAAGAGACCCAGCACTTC
V gene: TRBV5-6; J gene: TRBJ2-5; D gene: TRBD2; clone size: few; CDR3 protein: CASSLGGLAAQYF; CDR3 DNA: TGTGCCAGCAGCTTGGGAGGACTAGCGGCCCAGTACTTC
V gene: TRBV3-1; J gene: TRBJ2-5; D gene: NA; clone size: NA; CDR3 protein: CASSQGEETQYF; CDR3 DNA: TGTGCCAGCAGCCAAGGAGAGGAGACCCAGTACTTC
V gene: TRBV7-9; J gene: TRBJ1-5; D gene: NA; clone size: few; CDR3 protein: CASSLGGAQPQHF; CDR3 DNA: TGTGCCAGCAGCTTAGGTGGAGCCCAGCCCCAGCATTTT